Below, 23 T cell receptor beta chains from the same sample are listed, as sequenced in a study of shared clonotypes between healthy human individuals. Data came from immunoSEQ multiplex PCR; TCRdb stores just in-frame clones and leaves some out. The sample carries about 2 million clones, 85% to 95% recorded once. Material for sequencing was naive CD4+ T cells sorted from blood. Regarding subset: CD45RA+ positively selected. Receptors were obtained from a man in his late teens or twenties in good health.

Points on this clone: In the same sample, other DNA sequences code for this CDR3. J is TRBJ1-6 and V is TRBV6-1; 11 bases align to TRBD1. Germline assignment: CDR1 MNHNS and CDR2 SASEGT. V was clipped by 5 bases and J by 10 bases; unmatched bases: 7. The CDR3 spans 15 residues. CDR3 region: CASSPPGTGGSPLHF. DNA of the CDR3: TGTGCCAGCAGTCCCCCCGGGACAGGGGGGTCACCCCTCCACTTT.

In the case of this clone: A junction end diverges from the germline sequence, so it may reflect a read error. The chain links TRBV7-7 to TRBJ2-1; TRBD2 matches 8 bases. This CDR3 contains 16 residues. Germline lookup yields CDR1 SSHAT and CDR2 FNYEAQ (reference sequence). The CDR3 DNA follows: TGTGCTAGCAGCTTAGATCCCAGCGGGAGTGCCAATGAGCAGTTCTTC. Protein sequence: CASSLDPSGSANEQFF.

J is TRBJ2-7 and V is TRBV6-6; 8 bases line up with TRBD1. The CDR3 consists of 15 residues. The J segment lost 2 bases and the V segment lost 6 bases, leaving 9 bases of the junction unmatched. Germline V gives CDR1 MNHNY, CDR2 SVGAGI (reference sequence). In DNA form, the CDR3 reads TGTGCCAGCAGATCCGACAGGGGTCCCGCCTACGAGCAGTACTTC. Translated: CASRSDRGPAYEQYF.

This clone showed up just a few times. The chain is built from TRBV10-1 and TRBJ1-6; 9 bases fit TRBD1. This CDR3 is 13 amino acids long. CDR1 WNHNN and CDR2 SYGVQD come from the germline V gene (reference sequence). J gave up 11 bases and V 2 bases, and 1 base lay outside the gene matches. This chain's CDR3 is CASSEGQGTPLHF. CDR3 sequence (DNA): TGCGCCAGCAGTGAGGGACAGGGGACACCCCTCCACTTT.

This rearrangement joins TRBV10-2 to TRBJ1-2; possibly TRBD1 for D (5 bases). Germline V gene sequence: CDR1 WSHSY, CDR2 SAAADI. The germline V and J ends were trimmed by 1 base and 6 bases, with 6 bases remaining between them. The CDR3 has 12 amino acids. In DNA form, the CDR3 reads TGCGCCAGCAGTGAGTTGACAGATGGCTACACCTTC. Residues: CASSELTDGYTF.

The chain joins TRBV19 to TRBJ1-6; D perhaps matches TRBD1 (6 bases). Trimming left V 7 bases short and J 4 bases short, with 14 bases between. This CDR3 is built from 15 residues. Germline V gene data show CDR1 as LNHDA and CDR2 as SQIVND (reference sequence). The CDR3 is CASTEGGTYNSPLHF. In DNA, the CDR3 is TGTGCCAGTACGGAAGGGGGAACTTATAATTCACCCCTCCACTTT.

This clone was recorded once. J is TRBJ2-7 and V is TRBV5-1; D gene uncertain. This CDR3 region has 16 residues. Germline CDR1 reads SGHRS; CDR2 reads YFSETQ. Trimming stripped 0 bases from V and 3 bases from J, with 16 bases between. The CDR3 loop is CASSLGGSKELYEQYF. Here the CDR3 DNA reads TGCGCCAGCAGCTTGGGGGGTAGCAAGGAACTCTACGAGCAGTACTTC.

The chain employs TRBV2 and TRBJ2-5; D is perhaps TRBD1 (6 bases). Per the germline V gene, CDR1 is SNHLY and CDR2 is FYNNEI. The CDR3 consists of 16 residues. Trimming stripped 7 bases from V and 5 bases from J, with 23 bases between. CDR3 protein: CASNILGTSMGETQYF. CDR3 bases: TGTGCCAGCAACATACTTGGGACATCTATGGGGGAGACCCAGTACTTC.

CDR3 protein: CASSLGPGTDTQYF. In DNA form, the CDR3 reads TGTGCCAGCAGCCTTGGACCCGGAACAGATACGCAGTATTTT. The V gene is TRBV7-3, the J gene TRBJ2-3, with D unresolved. Looked up from germline, CDR1 is SGHTA and CDR2 is FQGTGA. With 5 bases removed from V and 3 bases from J, the gap between germline ends came to 12 bases. CDR3 size: 14 residues.

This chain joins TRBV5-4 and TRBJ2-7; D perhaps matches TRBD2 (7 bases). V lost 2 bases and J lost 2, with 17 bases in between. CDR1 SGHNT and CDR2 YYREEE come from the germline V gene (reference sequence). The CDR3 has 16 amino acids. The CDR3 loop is CASSLGGATVTYEQYF. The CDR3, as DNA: TGTGCCAGCAGCTTAGGGGGGGCCACAGTAACCTACGAGCAGTACTTC.

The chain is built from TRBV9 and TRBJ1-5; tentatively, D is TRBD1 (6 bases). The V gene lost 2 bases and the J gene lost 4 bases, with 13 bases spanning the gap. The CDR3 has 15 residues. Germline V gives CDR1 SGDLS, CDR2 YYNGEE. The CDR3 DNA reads TGTGCCAGCAGCGTGGGGGAAGGGGGGAATCAGCCCCAGCATTTT. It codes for CASSVGEGGNQPQHF.

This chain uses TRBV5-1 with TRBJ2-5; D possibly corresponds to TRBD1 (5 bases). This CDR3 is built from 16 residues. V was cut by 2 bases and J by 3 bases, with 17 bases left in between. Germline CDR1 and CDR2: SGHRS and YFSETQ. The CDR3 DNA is TGCGCCAGCAGCTTCACCTCCAGACAGTCTGAAGAGACCCAGTACTTC. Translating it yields CASSFTSRQSEETQYF.

CDR3 in amino acids: CASSSREPTGELFF. CDR3 nucleotide sequence: TGCGCCAGCAGCTCACGGGAGCCCACCGGGGAGCTGTTTTTT. The V gene is TRBV5-1, the J gene TRBJ2-2; perhaps TRBD2 as D (6 bases). V dropped 3 bases and J dropped 4 bases, with 10 bases sitting between them. The CDR3 loop spans 14 amino acids. CDR1 is SGHRS, CDR2 YFSETQ, per germline.

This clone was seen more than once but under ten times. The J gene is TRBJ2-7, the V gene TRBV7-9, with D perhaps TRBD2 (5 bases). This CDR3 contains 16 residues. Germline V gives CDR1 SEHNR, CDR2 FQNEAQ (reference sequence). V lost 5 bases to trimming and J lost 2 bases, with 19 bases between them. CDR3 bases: TGTGCCAGCAGCCCCGCCGGCGGGCGGACGACCTACGAGCAGTACTTC. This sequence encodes CASSPAGGRTTYEQYF.

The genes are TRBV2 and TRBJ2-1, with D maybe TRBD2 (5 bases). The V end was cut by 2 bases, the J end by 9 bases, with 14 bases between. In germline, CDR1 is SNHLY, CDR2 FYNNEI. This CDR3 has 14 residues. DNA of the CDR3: TGTGCCAGCAGTGAACGAGTAGGGAGATTTGAGCAGTTCTTC. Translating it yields CASSERVGRFEQFF.

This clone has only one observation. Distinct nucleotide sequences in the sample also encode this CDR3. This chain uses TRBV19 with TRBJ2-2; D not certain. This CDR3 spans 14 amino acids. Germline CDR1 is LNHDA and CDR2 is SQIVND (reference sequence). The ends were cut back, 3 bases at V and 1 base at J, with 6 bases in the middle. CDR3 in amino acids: CASSIGGNTGELFF. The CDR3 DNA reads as TGTGCCAGTAGTATCGGCGGGAACACCGGGGAGCTGTTTTTT. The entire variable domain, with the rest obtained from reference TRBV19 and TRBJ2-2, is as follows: DGGITQSPKYLFRKEGQNVTLSCEQNLNHDAMYWYRQDPGQGLRLIYYSQIVNDFQKGDIAEGYSVSREKKESFPLTVTSAQKNPTAFYLCASSIGGNTGELFFGEGSRLTVL.

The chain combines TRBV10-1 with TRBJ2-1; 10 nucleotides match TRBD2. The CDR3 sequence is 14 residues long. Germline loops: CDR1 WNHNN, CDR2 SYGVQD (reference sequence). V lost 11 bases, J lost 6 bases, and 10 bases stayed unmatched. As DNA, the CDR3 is TGCGCCGGTATAGGGAGCGGGAGGGCCAATGAGCAGTTCTTC. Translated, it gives CAGIGSGRANEQFF.

In DNA, the CDR3 is TGTGCCAGCAGCTTAGGTGGAATCCAAGAGACCCAGTACTTC. This sequence encodes CASSLGGIQETQYF. This chain links TRBV7-2 with TRBJ2-5, with no clear D. The CDR3 extends over 14 amino acids. Trimming left V 1 base short and J 1 base short, with 7 bases between. From germline, CDR1 is SGHTA and CDR2 FQGNSA.

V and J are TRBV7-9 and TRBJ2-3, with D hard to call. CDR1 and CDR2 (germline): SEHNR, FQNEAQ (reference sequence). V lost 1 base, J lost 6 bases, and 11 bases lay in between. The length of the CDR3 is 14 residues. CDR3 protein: CASSLDDAVDTQYF. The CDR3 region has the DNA TGTGCCAGCAGCTTAGATGACGCGGTGGATACGCAGTATTTT.

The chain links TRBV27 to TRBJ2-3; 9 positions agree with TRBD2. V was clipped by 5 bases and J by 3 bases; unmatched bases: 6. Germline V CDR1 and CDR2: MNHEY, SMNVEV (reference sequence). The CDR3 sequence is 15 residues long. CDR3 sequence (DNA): TGTGCCAGCAGTCGCGGGGGGGCTAAGACAGATACGCAGTATTTT. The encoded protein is CASSRGGAKTDTQYF.

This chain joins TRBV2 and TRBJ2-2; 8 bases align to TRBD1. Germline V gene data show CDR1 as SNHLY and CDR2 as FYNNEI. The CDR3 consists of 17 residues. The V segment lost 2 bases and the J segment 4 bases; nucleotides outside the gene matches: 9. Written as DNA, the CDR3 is TGTGCCAGCAGTGAAATCCCCAGGGGGCAAGTCACCGGGGAGCTGTTTTTT. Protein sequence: CASSEIPRGQVTGELFF.

Here the CDR3 reads CASSKVSTYEQYF. The CDR3 nucleotides read TGTGCCAGCAGCAAGGTTAGTACCTACGAGCAGTACTTC. This rearrangement joins TRBV21-1 to TRBJ2-7; the tabulated D call, TRBD2, remains unverified against the DNA. TRBV21-1 is a documented pseudogene. The CDR3 is made up of 13 amino acids.

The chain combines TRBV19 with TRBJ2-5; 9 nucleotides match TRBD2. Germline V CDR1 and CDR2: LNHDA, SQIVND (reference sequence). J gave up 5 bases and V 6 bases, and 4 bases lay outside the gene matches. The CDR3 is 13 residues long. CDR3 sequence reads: CASSPLAGETQYF. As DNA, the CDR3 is TGTGCCAGTAGCCCTCTAGCGGGGGAGACCCAGTACTTC. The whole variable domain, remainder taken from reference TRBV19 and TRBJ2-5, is DGGITQSPKYLFRKEGQNVTLSCEQNLNHDAMYWYRQDPGQGLRLIYYSQIVNDFQKGDIAEGYSVSREKKESFPLTVTSAQKNPTAFYLCASSPLAGETQYFGPGTRLLVL.